Listed here are 14 T cell receptor beta chains from one sample, sequenced in a study of cytomegalovirus exposure and HLA in healthy donors (dated by TCRdb to the late 2010s). Receptor libraries were prepared by the immunoSEQ multiplex PCR assay. The multiplex PCR relied on a mix of 60 forward primers for TCR Vbeta segments and 13 reverse primers for TCR Jbeta segments. Here the immuneACCESS table is served through TCRdb, limited to in-frame sequences with V and J called. Missing clones are a known gap in these copies; in checked studies unresolved V genes cover under half, and the rest lacks a known reason. This sample's table lists approximately 210,000 clones. Approximately 0.98% of the sample is taken by the ten largest. The sample was PBMCs. Source of these receptors: a woman aged 25-40 years in good health and CMV-seropositive.

CDR3 protein: CASSPQGLRNTEAFF. In DNA form, the CDR3 reads TGTGCCAGTAGTCCCCAGGGATTGCGGAACACTGAAGCTTTCTTT. This chain uses TRBV19 with TRBJ1-1; possible D gene TRBD1, 5 bases. The CDR3 covers 15 residues. CDR1 LNHDA and CDR2 SQIVND come from the germline V gene (reference sequence). V was cut by 5 bases and J by 1 base, with 14 bases left in between. Drawing the rest from reference TRBV19 and TRBJ1-1, the complete variable domain is DGGITQSPKYLFRKEGQNVTLSCEQNLNHDAMYWYRQDPGQGLRLIYYSQIVNDFQKGDIAEGYSVSREKKESFPLTVTSAQKNPTAFYLCASSPQGLRNTEAFFGQGTRLTVV.

V gene TRBV29-1 combines with J gene TRBJ2-3, with D tentatively TRBD1 (6 bases). Germline CDR1 and CDR2: SQVTM and ANQGSEA. Trimming cost V 4 bases and J 0 bases, with 11 bases left between them. The CDR3 spans 14 residues. CDR3: CSVGDNPSTDTQYF. The CDR3 DNA follows: TGCAGCGTTGGGGACAACCCTAGCACAGATACGCAGTATTTT.

The genes are TRBV27 and TRBJ2-7; no firm D call. Germline assignment: CDR1 MNHEY and CDR2 SMNVEV (reference sequence). The CDR3 is made up of 13 amino acids. The ends were cut back, 3 bases at V and 3 bases at J, with 9 bases in the middle. The CDR3 here is CASSLADHYEQYF. The CDR3 nucleotides read TGTGCCAGCAGTTTGGCCGATCACTACGAGCAGTACTTC.

The J gene is TRBJ2-4, the V gene TRBV6-6; 8 nucleotides agree with TRBD2. The CDR3 is made up of 14 amino acids. From germline, CDR1 is MNHNY and CDR2 SVGAGI (reference sequence). V was clipped by 5 bases and J by 6 bases; unmatched bases: 6. CDR3 amino acids: CASSPREGVNIQYF. CDR3 DNA: TGTGCCAGCAGTCCCCGGGAGGGGGTAAACATTCAGTACTTC.

The gene calls are TRBV5-4 and TRBJ2-5, with D perhaps matching TRBD2 (6 bases). The CDR3 length is 14 residues. V lost 6 bases and J lost 5, with 17 bases in between. Germline V gene sequence: CDR1 SGHNT, CDR2 YYREEE (reference sequence). Here the CDR3 reads CASTIMAGTETQYF. The DNA of the CDR3 is TGTGCCAGCACGATCATGGCGGGAACGGAGACCCAGTACTTC.

Written as DNA, the CDR3 is TGTGCCAGCAGTTGGTCAGGGGAAGGCTCTCTCGAGCAGTACTTC. This sequence encodes CASSWSGEGSLEQYF. This sequence joins TRBV27 and TRBJ2-7, with D perhaps TRBD1 (6 bases). Germline CDR1 MNHEY, CDR2 SMNVEV (reference sequence). Between the trimmed V and J ends, which lost 4 bases and 6 bases, there was a span of 19 bases. The CDR3 sequence is 15 residues long.

The chain has TRBV27 and TRBJ2-7; perhaps TRBD1 as D (5 bases). Trimming shortened V by 5 bases and J by 3 bases, and 14 bases separated the two germline ends. The germline CDR1 and CDR2 sequences are MNHEY and SMNVEV (reference sequence). The CDR3 sequence is 14 residues long. In DNA form, the CDR3 reads TGTGCCAGCAGTAAAGAGGACACCCGCTACGAGCAGTACTTC. Encoded protein: CASSKEDTRYEQYF.

This chain links TRBV7-9 with TRBJ2-7; 9 bases match TRBD2. The CDR3 sequence is 15 residues long. Germline V lookup: CDR1 SEHNR, CDR2 FQNEAQ (reference sequence). V dropped 5 bases and J dropped 6; count of bases not matched to a gene: 11. The CDR3 sequence is CASSPRAGGPGEQYF. CDR3 DNA sequence: TGTGCCAGCAGCCCAAGGGCGGGAGGGCCCGGCGAGCAGTACTTC. The variable domain in full, completed from reference TRBV7-9 and TRBJ2-7, reads DTGVSQNPRHKITKRGQNVTFRCDPISEHNRLYWYRQTLGQGPEFLTYFQNEAQLEKSRLLSDRFSAERPKGSFSTLEIQRTEQGDSAMYLCASSPRAGGPGEQYFGPGTRLTVT.

The V call is TRBV4-2, the J call TRBJ1-2; D gene unclear. Germline CDR1 and CDR2: LGHNA and YNFKEQ. The CDR3 sequence is 14 residues long. V lost 4 bases and J lost 5, with 14 bases in between. CDR3 sequence: CASSPHRGEYGYTF. Written as DNA, the CDR3 is TGTGCCAGCAGCCCACATCGCGGGGAGTATGGCTACACCTTC.

This chain links TRBV10-3 with TRBJ2-3, with a possible D match to TRBD1 (5 bases). V shed 3 bases and J shed 2 bases, with 12 bases lying between them. The CDR3 sequence is 15 residues long. In germline, CDR1 is ENHRY, CDR2 SYGVKD. The CDR3 region has the DNA TGTGCCATCAGTGACCGACAGAGTTTCACAGATACGCAGTATTTT. Protein product: CAISDRQSFTDTQYF.

The chain recombines TRBV29-1 with TRBJ2-2, with TRBD2 matching 11 bases. The CDR3 runs to 16 residues. J was trimmed by 4 bases and V by 5 bases; bases with no gene match: 9. The germline V gene has CDR1 SQVTM and CDR2 ANQGSEA. Written as DNA, the CDR3 is TGCAGCGTTTTAGCGGGAGGGCCCTCGGTCACCGGGGAGCTGTTTTTT. It translates to CSVLAGGPSVTGELFF.

A note on this clone: Other DNA sequences in the sample encode the same CDR3. This chain uses TRBV29-1 with TRBJ1-1; 7 bases are a match to TRBD1. V was pared by 6 bases and J by 5 bases, with 9 bases of the junction left unmatched. The CDR3 is 13 amino acids. Germline CDR1 reads SQVTM; CDR2 reads ANQGSEA. The CDR3 DNA follows: TGCAGCGTCGAAAGGGGGCGCGGGACTGAAGCTTTCTTT. It specifies CSVERGRGTEAFF.

The chain couples TRBV28 to TRBJ2-6, with 7 bases matching TRBD2. Germline trimming cut 2 bases from V and 2 bases from J; bases unmatched to any gene: 18. Germline-derived CDR1 and CDR2 are MDHEN and SYDVKM. The length of the CDR3 is 21 residues. CDR3 protein: CASSLEAGKGVFSPGANVLTF. The CDR3 DNA reads TGTGCCAGCAGTTTAGAAGCGGGAAAAGGGGTTTTCTCCCCTGGGGCCAACGTCCTGACTTTC.

The CDR3 DNA reads TGCGCCAGCAGCACCGGGACAGAGACAGATACGCAGTATTTT. It translates to CASSTGTETDTQYF. The J gene is TRBJ2-3, the V gene TRBV5-1; 7 positions agree with TRBD1. In germline, CDR1 is SGHRS, CDR2 YFSETQ. This CDR3 contains 14 residues. J gave up 3 bases and V 4 bases, and 5 bases lay outside the gene matches.